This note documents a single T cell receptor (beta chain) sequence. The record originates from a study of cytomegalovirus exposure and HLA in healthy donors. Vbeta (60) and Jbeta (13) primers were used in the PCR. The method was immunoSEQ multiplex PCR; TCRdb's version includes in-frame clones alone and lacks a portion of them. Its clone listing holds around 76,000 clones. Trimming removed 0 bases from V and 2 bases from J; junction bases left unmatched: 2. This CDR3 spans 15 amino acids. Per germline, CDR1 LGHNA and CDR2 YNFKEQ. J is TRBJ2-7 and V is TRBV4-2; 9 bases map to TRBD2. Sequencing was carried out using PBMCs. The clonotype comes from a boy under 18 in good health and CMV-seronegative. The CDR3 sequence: CASSQDRTSAYEQYF. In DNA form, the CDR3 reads TGTGCCAGCAGCCAAGATAGGACTAGCGCCTACGAGCAGTACTTC.